The 5 T cell receptor beta chains reported below all come from one sample, sequenced in a study of T cells after yellow fever vaccination. TCRdb ran MiXCR on the 5' RACE reads and lists one entry per CDR3 protein. The sample has about 120,000 distinct CDR3 sequences; 7.5% to 10% are singletons. The source material was CD8+ T cells sorted from PBMCs, sampled on the day of the yellow fever booster vaccination. The receptors were gathered from a man younger than 35 who received the YFV17D yellow fever vaccine.

The V call is TRBV27, the J call TRBJ2-5; D perhaps matches TRBD2 (6 bases). Trimming removed 3 bases from V and 5 bases from J, with 13 bases in between. This CDR3 is built from 14 residues. Germline CDR1 is MNHEY and CDR2 is SMNVEV (reference sequence). DNA of the CDR3: TGTGCCAGCAGTTTGTTGGGGGGAGGTGAGACCCAGTACTTC. It encodes CASSLLGGGETQYF.

The genes are TRBV12-3 or TRBV12-4 and TRBJ1-2; D is unresolved. Trimming took 3 bases from V and 0 from J, leaving 5 bases between them. There are 13 residues in the CDR3. This CDR3 is CASSFTSNYGYTF. The CDR3 DNA follows: TGTGCCAGCAGTTTTACCTCTAACTATGGCTACACCTTC.

This clonotype appeared a few times. This rearrangement joins TRBV4-2 to TRBJ1-6; D unresolved. This CDR3 contains 16 residues. V lost 0 bases and J 1 base, leaving 7 bases between the germline ends. Germline V CDR1 and CDR2: LGHNA, YNFKEQ. The CDR3 coding sequence is TGTGCCAGCAGCCAAGACTTCAGGTCCTATAATTCACCCCTCCACTTT. Amino acids: CASSQDFRSYNSPLHF.

This clonotype showed up just a few times. In DNA form, the CDR3 reads TGTGCCAGCAGCTTATACAGGGTGGGCGAGCAGTACTTC. This gives the protein CASSLYRVGEQYF. The V and J genes are TRBV11-2 and TRBJ2-7; D might be TRBD1 (6 bases). This CDR3 is built from 13 residues. Germline V lookup: CDR1 SGHAT, CDR2 FQNNGV. The V gene lost 2 bases and the J gene lost 6 bases, with 11 bases spanning the gap.

This clonotype was counted between two and nine times. The chain is built from TRBV5-1 and TRBJ2-3; D gene ambiguous. Between the trimmed V and J ends, which lost 2 bases and 2 bases, there was a span of 6 bases. Germline V lookup: CDR1 SGHRS, CDR2 YFSETQ. The CDR3 is 13 amino acids. For the CDR3, the DNA is TGCGCCAGCAGCTTAGACTTCACAGATACGCAGTATTTT. As protein: CASSLDFTDTQYF.